Sequencing of this T cell receptor (beta chain) was carried out in a study of T cells in localized non-small cell lung cancer. Clones were sequenced by immunoSEQ multiplex PCR, and TCRdb holds only the in-frame ones, with some missing. The table lists approximately 3,300 clones, about a quarter of them singletons. The CDR3 consists of 15 residues. V shed 2 bases, J shed 3 bases, and the junction held 5 bases outside the gene matches. Germline CDR1 is LNHDA and CDR2 is SQIVND (reference sequence). Notes on this clone: Its target is unknown.

Study-level points and caveats: Longer overall survival was seen with higher T cell density measured in blood. Of the tissues analyzed, uninvolved adjacent lung showed maximal T cell clonality, greater than tumor.

The source of this sequence is a male donor aged 60 or older with stage I lung adenocarcinoma. This chain uses TRBV19 with TRBJ2-7; TRBD1 aligns across 9 bases. Sequencing used lung tumor tissue, obtained before any cancer treatment. The CDR3: CASSILTGGGYEQYF. The CDR3, as DNA: TGTGCCAGTAGTATATTGACAGGGGGAGGCTACGAGCAGTACTTC.